Presented here are 10 T cell receptor beta chains from one specimen sequenced in a study of long-term antiretroviral therapy in people with HIV. Investigators performed immunoSEQ version v3.0 at survey level. Method: immunoSEQ multiplex PCR; TCRdb's copy keeps in-frame clones and lacks some. The sample has 42,000 or so clones, approximately 86% seen once. The sequenced sample was unsorted PBMCs, obtained 0.1 years before starting antiretroviral therapy. Every receptor here comes from a woman between 45 and 65 years old with HIV.

This chain connects TRBV7-3 to TRBJ1-5; 7 bases fit TRBD1. CDR1 and CDR2 from the germline V gene are SGHTA and FQGTGA. The CDR3 sequence is 14 residues long. V dropped 5 bases and J dropped 5; count of bases not matched to a gene: 6. This chain's CDR3 is CASSPTGDYQPQHF. CDR3 nucleotide sequence: TGTGCCAGCAGCCCCACAGGGGACTATCAGCCCCAGCATTTT. Full variable domain (missing parts from reference TRBV7-3 and TRBJ1-5): GAGVSQTPSNKVTEKGKYVELRCDPISGHTALYWYRQSLGQGPEFLIYFQGTGAADDSGLPNDRFFAVRPEGSVSTLKIQRTERGDSAVYLCASSPTGDYQPQHFGDGTRLSIL.

The V gene is TRBV5-4, the J gene TRBJ2-4; D might be TRBD2 (6 bases). Germline V gene lookup returns CDR1 SGHNT and CDR2 YYREEE (reference sequence). Trimming left V 9 bases short and J 0 bases short, with 16 bases between. The CDR3 runs to 15 residues. The CDR3 DNA is TGTGCCACTCGACCCGCGGGGTCAGCCAAAAACATTCAGTACTTC. Encoded protein: CATRPAGSAKNIQYF.

The V gene is TRBV11-2, the J gene TRBJ2-1; maybe TRBD1 (6 bases). The CDR3 consists of 15 residues. Germline values: CDR1 SGHAT, CDR2 FQNNGV. Trimming cost V 3 bases and J 5 bases, with 14 bases left between them. CDR3 in amino acids: CASSLGPGQNNEQFF. DNA of the CDR3: TGTGCCAGCAGCTTGGGCCCGGGACAAAACAATGAGCAGTTCTTC.

V usage is TRBV9 and J usage is TRBJ1-6, with D unresolved. CDR1 and CDR2 (germline): SGDLS, YYNGEE. The V gene lost 0 bases and the J gene lost 7 bases, with 11 bases spanning the gap. The CDR3 sequence is 15 residues long. In DNA form, the CDR3 reads TGTGCCAGCAGCGTAGGGGCCCTGGGGAATTCACCCCTCCACTTT. Translation gives CASSVGALGNSPLHF.

The chain is built from TRBV5-1 and TRBJ2-5; 9 bases are a match to TRBD1. Germline CDR1 reads SGHRS; CDR2 reads YFSETQ. The CDR3 totals 15 residues. J gave up 1 base and V 2 bases, and 3 bases lay outside the gene matches. CDR3: CASSFRTGAQETQYF. CDR3 sequence (DNA): TGCGCCAGCAGCTTTAGGACAGGGGCCCAAGAGACCCAGTACTTC.

J is TRBJ1-1 and V is TRBV4-2; TRBD1 is a possible D gene (5 bases). The length of the CDR3 is 15 residues. From germline, CDR1 is LGHNA and CDR2 YNFKEQ. Trimming stripped 4 bases from V and 3 bases from J, with 15 bases between. Written as DNA, the CDR3 is TGTGCCAGCAGCCCTTCCGACGGGGGGGACACTGAAGCTTTCTTT. Amino acid sequence: CASSPSDGGDTEAFF.

The J gene is TRBJ2-3, the V gene TRBV5-1; D is perhaps TRBD2 (5 bases). Germline values: CDR1 SGHRS, CDR2 YFSETQ. The CDR3 runs 14 residues. The germline V and J ends were trimmed by 1 base and 3 bases, with 9 bases remaining between them. CDR3 bases: TGCGCCAGCAGCTTGACTAGTGGGACAGATACGCAGTATTTT. Translation: CASSLTSGTDTQYF. Filled out from reference TRBV5-1 and TRBJ2-3, the complete variable domain reads KAGVTQTPRYLIKTRGQQVTLSCSPISGHRSVSWYQQTPGQGLQFLFEYFSETQRNKGNFPGRFSGRQFSNSRSEMNVSTLELGDSALYLCASSLTSGTDTQYFGPGTRLTVL.

The rearrangement uses TRBV5-4 and TRBJ2-5; 7 bases align to TRBD1. Germline V gives CDR1 SGHNT, CDR2 YYREEE (reference sequence). The V and J ends lost 4 bases and 2 bases, in that order; junction bases with no gene match: 2. The CDR3 sequence is 13 residues long. CDR3 protein: CASSSRGQETQYF. The CDR3 DNA is TGTGCCAGCAGCAGCAGGGGGCAAGAGACCCAGTACTTC.

The chain couples TRBV9 to TRBJ2-3; no clear D gene. Germline V gene lookup returns CDR1 SGDLS and CDR2 YYNGEE. V gave up 1 base and J gave up 0 bases, with 12 bases separating them. The CDR3 runs to 16 residues. The CDR3 sequence: CASSVPLGGSTDTQYF. The CDR3 bases are TGTGCCAGCAGCGTACCCCTTGGCGGAAGCACAGATACGCAGTATTTT.

The CDR3 nucleotides are TGTGCCAGCAGCGTGACACGGGACAGGGGGCGTCAAGGCGCCTACAATGAGCAGTTCTTC. Its translation is CASSVTRDRGRQGAYNEQFF. V gene TRBV9 combines with J gene TRBJ2-1; TRBD1 agrees at 12 bases. With 2 bases clipped from V and 2 bases from J, the junction kept 14 bases outside the gene matches. The CDR3 sequence is 20 residues long. CDR1 is SGDLS, CDR2 YYNGEE, per germline.